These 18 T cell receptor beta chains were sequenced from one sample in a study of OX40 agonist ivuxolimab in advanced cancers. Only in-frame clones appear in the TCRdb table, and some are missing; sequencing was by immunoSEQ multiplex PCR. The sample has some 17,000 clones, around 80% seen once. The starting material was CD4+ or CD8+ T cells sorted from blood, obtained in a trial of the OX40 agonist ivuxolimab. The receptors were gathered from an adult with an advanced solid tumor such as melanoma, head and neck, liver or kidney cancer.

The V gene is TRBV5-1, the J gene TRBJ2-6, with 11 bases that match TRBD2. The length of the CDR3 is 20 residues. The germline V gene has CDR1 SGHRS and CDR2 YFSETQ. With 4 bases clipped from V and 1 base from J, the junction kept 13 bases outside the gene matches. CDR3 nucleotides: TGCGCCAGCAGCCCCCTGTTGATAACTAGCGGGAGATCTGGGGCCAACGTCCTGACTTTC. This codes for CASSPLLITSGRSGANVLTF.

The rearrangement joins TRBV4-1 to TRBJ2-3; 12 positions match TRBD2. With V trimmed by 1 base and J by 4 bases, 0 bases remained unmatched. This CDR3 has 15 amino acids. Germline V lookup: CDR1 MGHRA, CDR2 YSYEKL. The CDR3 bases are TGCGCCAGCAGCCAAGGACTAGCGGGAGCAGATACGCAGTATTTT. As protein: CASSQGLAGADTQYF.

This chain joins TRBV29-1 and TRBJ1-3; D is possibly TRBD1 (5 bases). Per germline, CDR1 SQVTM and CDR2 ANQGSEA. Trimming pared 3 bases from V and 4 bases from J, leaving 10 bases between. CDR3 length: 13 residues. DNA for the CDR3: TGCAGCGTTGAGGGGGGGTACGGAAACACCATATATTTT. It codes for CSVEGGYGNTIYF.

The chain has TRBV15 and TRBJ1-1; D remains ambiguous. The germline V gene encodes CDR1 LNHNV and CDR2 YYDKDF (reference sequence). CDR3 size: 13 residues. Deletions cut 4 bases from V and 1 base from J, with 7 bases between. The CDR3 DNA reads TGTGCCACCAGCATGACACGGAACACTGAAGCTTTCTTT. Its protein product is CATSMTRNTEAFF.

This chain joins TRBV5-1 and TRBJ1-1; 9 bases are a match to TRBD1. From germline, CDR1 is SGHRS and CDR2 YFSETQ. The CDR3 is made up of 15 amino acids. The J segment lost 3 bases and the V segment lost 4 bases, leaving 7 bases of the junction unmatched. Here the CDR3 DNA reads TGCGCCAGCAGCAATCCGGGACAGGGACACACTGAAGCTTTCTTT. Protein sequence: CASSNPGQGHTEAFF.

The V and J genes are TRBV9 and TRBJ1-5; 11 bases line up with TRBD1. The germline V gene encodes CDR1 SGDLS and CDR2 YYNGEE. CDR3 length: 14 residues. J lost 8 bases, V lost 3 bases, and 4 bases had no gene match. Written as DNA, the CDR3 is TGTGCCAGCAGCGCCCGGGACAGGGGGAAGCCCCAGCATTTT. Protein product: CASSARDRGKPQHF.

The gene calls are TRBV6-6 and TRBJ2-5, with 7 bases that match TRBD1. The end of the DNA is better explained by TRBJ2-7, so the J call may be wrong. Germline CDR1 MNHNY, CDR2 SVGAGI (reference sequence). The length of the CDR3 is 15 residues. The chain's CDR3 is CASSRDRAPYYEQYF. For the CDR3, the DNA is TGTGCCAGCAGCCGAGACAGGGCCCCCTACTACGAGCAGTACTTC.

The CDR3 is CASSYPTPHDEQYF. The CDR3 DNA reads as TGTGCCAGCAGTTACCCGACACCTCATGACGAGCAGTACTTC. The chain combines TRBV28 with TRBJ2-5; D ambiguous. The last part of the DNA fits TRBJ2-7 better; the J call may be wrong. The CDR3 length is 14 residues. Germline lookup yields CDR1 MDHEN and CDR2 SYDVKM.

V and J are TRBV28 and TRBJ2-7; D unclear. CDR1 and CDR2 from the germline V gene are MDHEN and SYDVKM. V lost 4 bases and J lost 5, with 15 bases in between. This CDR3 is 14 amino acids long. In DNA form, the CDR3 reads TGTGCCAGCAGTTACCCGACACCTCATGACGAGCAGTACTTC. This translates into CASSYPTPHDEQYF.

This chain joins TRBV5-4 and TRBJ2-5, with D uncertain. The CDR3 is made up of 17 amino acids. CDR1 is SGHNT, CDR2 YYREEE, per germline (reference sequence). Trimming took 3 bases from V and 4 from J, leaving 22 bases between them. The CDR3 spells CASSSLEFVGLVETQYF. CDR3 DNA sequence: TGTGCCAGCAGCTCCCTGGAGTTCGTGGGATTGGTAGAGACCCAGTACTTC.

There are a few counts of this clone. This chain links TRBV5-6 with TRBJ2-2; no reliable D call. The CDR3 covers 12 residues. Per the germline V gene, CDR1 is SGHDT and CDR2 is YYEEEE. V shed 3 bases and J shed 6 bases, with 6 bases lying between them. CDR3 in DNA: TGTGCCAGCAGCTGGAGTTCCGGGGAGCTGTTTTTT. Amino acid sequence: CASSWSSGELFF.

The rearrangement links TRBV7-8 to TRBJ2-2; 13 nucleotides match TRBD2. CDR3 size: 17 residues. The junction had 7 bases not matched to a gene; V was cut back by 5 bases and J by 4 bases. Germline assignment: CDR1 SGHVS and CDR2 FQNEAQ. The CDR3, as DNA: TGTGCCAGCAGCCCCGGGACTAGCGGGATATTCACCGGGGAGCTGTTTTTT. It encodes CASSPGTSGIFTGELFF.

The CDR3: CATYRGDTQYF. The DNA for the CDR3 is TGTGCCACCTACAGGGGGGATACGCAGTATTTT. The chain recombines TRBV28 with TRBJ2-3; 8 bases are shared with TRBD1. The V gene's germline CDR1 is MDHEN and CDR2 SYDVKM. The ends lost 10 bases at V and 6 bases at J; junction bases unmatched: 3. The CDR3 is made up of 11 amino acids.

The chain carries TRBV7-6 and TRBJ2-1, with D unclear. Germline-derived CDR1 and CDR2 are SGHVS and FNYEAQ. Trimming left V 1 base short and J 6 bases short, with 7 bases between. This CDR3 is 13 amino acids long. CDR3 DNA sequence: TGTGCCAGCAGCTTAGTAGGGCTCAATGAGCAGTTCTTC. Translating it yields CASSLVGLNEQFF.

The CDR3 protein is CASSSFLANSYEQYF. In nucleotides, the CDR3 is TGTGCCAGCAGTTCTTTTCTAGCGAACTCCTACGAGCAGTACTTC. This rearrangement joins TRBV6-1 to TRBJ2-7; possible D gene TRBD2, 6 bases. The V and J ends lost 5 bases and 0 bases respectively, with 14 bases between them. The CDR3 is made up of 15 amino acids. The germline V gene encodes CDR1 MNHNS and CDR2 SASEGT.

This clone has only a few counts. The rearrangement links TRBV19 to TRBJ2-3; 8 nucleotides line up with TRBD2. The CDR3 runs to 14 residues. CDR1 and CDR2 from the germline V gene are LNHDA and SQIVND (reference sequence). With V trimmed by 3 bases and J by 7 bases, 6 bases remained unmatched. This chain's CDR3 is CASSIGGGPNTQYF. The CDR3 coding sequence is TGTGCCAGTAGTATCGGGGGGGGCCCGAATACGCAGTATTTT. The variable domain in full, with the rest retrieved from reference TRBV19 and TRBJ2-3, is DGGITQSPKYLFRKEGQNVTLSCEQNLNHDAMYWYRQDPGQGLRLIYYSQIVNDFQKGDIAEGYSVSREKKESFPLTVTSAQKNPTAFYLCASSIGGGPNTQYFGPGTRLTVL.

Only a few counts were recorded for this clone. The CDR3, as DNA: TGTGCCAGCAGTCCACTAAGATCAGATACGCAGTATTTT. This sequence encodes CASSPLRSDTQYF. The chain has TRBV6-5 and TRBJ2-3; D is uncertain. Trimming left V 5 bases short and J 4 bases short, with 10 bases between. The germline gives CDR1 MNHEY, CDR2 SVGAGI. This CDR3 is built from 13 residues.

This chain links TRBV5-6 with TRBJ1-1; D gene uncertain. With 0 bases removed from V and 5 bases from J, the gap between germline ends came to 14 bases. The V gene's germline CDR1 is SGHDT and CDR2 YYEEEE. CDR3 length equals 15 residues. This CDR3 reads CASSLAGGRWTEAFF. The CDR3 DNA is TGTGCCAGCAGCTTGGCCGGTGGACGATGGACTGAAGCTTTCTTT.